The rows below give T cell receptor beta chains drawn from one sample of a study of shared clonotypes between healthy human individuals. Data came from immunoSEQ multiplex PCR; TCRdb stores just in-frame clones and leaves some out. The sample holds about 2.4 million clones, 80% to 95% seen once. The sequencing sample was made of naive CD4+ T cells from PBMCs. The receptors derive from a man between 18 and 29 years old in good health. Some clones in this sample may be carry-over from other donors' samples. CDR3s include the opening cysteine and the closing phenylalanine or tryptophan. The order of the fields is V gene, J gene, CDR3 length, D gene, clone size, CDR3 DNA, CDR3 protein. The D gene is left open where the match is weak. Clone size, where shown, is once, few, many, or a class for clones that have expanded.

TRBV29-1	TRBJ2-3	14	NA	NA	TGCAGCGTTGAAGGGCCAACGAGCACAGATACGCAGTATTTT	CSVEGPTSTDTQYF
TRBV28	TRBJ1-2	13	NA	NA	TGTGCCAGCAGTTATACAGGGAGGTATGGCTACACCTTC	CASSYTGRYGYTF
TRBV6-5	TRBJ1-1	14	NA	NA	TGTGCCAGCAGTTACGGACAGATGAACACTGAAGCTTTCTTT	CASSYGQMNTEAFF
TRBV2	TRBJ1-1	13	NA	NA	TGTGCCAGCAGTGTAGGGTTGAACACTGAAGCTTTCTTT	CASSVGLNTEAFF
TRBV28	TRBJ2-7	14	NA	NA	TGTGCCAGCAGCTTAGTCCAGGGCCCCTACGAGCAGTACTTC	CASSLVQGPYEQYF
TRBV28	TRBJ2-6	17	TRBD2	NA	TGTGCCAGCAGTTTAGGGGGGGTGGCCTCTGGGGCCAACGTCCTGACTTTC	CASSLGGVASGANVLTF
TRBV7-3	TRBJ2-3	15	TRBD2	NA	TGTGCCAGCAGCTTAGGACTAGCGGGGGCAGATACGCAGTATTTT	CASSLGLAGADTQYF
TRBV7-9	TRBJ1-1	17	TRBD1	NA	TGTGCCAGCAGCTTGGGACAGAATGTTTTGATGAACACTGAAGCTTTCTTT	CASSLGQNVLMNTEAFF
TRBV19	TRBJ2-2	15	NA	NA	TGTGCCAGTAGTATAGTGGCAGGGAAGGCCGGGGAGCTGTTTTTT	CASSIVAGKAGELFF
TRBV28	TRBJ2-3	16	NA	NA	TGTGCCAGCAGTTCCCCTGGGTCCCGGGGCACAGATACGCAGTATTTT	CASSSPGSRGTDTQYF
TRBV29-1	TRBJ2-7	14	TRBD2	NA	TGCAGCGTTGCTTACCTAGCGGGACTGACACGGCAGTACTTC	CSVAYLAGLTRQYF
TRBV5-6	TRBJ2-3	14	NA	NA	TGTGCCAGCGCCGACCGCGGGATGACAGATACGCAGTATTTT	CASADRGMTDTQYF
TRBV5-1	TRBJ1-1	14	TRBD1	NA	TGCGCCAGCAATTTGGGGGACAGGGGGCTTGAAGCTTTCTTT	CASNLGDRGLEAFF
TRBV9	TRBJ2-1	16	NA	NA	TGTGCCAGCAGCGTAGGTTGGGGGACCCGCGTAGGTGAGCAGTTCTTC	CASSVGWGTRVGEQFF
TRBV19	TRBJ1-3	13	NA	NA	TGTGCCAGCCACCTCAGGGGTGGAAACACCATATATTTT	CASHLRGGNTIYF
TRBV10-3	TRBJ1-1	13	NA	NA	TGTGCCATCAGTGACAGGGGGAACACTGAAGCTTTCTTT	CAISDRGNTEAFF
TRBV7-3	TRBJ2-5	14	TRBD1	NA	TGTGCCAGCAGCCCTAACAGGGGAGCAGAGACCCAGTACTTC	CASSPNRGAETQYF
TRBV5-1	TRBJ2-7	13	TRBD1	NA	TGCGCCAGCAGCTGGGGGACAGAGGACGAGCAGTACTTC	CASSWGTEDEQYF
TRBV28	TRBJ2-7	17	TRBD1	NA	TGTGCCAGCAGTTCTAGACCCCGGGACAGCAGGCCCTACGAGCAGTACTTC	CASSSRPRDSRPYEQYF
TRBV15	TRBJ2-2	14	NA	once	TGTGCCACCAGCATCGAAATGGCAAGCGGGGAGCTGTTTTTT	CATSIEMASGELFF
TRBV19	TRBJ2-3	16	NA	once	TGTGCCAGTAGTTTAGGGACTGGAGCTCTGACAGATACGCAGTATTTT	CASSLGTGALTDTQYF
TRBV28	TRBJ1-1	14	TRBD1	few	TGTGCCAGCAGTACGACAGGGAAGGGGACTGAAGCTTTCTTT	CASSTTGKGTEAFF
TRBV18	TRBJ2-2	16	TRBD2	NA	TGTGCCAGCTCCCTTGGACTAGCGGAGAACACCGGGGAGCTGTTTTTT	CASSLGLAENTGELFF
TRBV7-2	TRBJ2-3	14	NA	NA	TGTGCCAGCACCCTATCGGGGGCCACAGATACGCAGTATTTT	CASTLSGATDTQYF
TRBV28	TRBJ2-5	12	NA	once	TGTGCCAGCAGTCTTGCTACGGGGACCCAGTACTTC	CASSLATGTQYF
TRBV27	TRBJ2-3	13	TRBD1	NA	TGTGCCAGCAGCCATCAGACAGGGGATACGCAGTATTTT	CASSHQTGDTQYF
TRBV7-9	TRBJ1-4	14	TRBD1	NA	TGTGCCAGCAGTCAACGACAGGGAGATGAAAAACTGTTTTTT	CASSQRQGDEKLFF
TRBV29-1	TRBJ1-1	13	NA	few	TGCAGCGTTTCAGGGCTTATGAACACTGAAGCTTTCTTT	CSVSGLMNTEAFF
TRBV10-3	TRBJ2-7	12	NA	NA	TGTGCCATCAGCCCGGACAGCTACGAGCAGTACTTC	CAISPDSYEQYF
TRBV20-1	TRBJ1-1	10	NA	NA	TGCAGTGCTCCGGGACCTCGGACTTTCTTT	CSAPGPRTFF
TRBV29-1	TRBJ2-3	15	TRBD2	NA	TGCAGCGTTGCTCTCGCGGGAGGGCCCCGGTCTACGCAGTATTTT	CSVALAGGPRSTQYF
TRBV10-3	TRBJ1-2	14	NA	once	TGTGCCATCAGTGGACTGGGCTATAACTATGGCTACACCTTC	CAISGLGYNYGYTF
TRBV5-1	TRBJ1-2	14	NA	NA	TGCGCCAGCAGCGCAGTCACAGCTAACTATGGCTACACCTTC	CASSAVTANYGYTF
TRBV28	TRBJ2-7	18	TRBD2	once	TGTGCCAGCAGATCGGGCCTGGGAAAAGCGGGAGTTTACTACGAGCAGTACTTC	CASRSGLGKAGVYYEQYF
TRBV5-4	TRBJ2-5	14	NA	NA	TGTGCCAGCAGCTTGCAGAGAACGGGAGAGACCCAGTACTTC	CASSLQRTGETQYF
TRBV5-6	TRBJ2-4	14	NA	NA	TGTGCCAGCAGCTTGAGGCCCTCCGAGGACATTCAGTACTTC	CASSLRPSEDIQYF
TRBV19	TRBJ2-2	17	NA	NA	TGTGCCAGTAGTATCCCGCGTAGGGCAGCGTACACCGGGGAGCTGTTTTTT	CASSIPRRAAYTGELFF
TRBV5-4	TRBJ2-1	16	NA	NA	TGTGCCAGCAGCTTGGCCAGGCTAGCAGGTTACAATGAGCAGTTCTTC	CASSLARLAGYNEQFF
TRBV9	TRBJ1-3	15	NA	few	TGTGCCAGCAGCGTAGGAGGGGCGCGGGGAAACACCATATATTTT	CASSVGGARGNTIYF
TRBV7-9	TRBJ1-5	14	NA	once	TGTGCCAGCAGCTTATCAGGGTACAATCAGCCCCAGCATTTT	CASSLSGYNQPQHF
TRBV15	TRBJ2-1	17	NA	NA	TGTGCCACCAGCAGAGTTGGGGAGACGGGAGTGGGGAATGAGCAGTTCTTC	CATSRVGETGVGNEQFF
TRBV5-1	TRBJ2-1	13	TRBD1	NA	TGCGCCAGCACCTTGACAGGGGAGGATGAGCAGTTCTTC	CASTLTGEDEQFF
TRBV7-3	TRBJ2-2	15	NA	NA	TGTGCCAGCAGCCCCAGAGGGAGCGGCACCGGGGAGCTGTTTTTT	CASSPRGSGTGELFF
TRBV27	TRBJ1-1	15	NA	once	TGTGCCAGCAGTTGGTTAGACGCAAGGAACACTGAAGCTTTCTTT	CASSWLDARNTEAFF
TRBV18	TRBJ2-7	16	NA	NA	TGTGCCAGCTCACCACGGGGGAGGCAGGGGGGAAGCGAGCAGTACTTC	CASSPRGRQGGSEQYF
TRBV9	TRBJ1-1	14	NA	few	TGTGCCAGCAGCGTTACGGTAGCGAACACTGAAGCTTTCTTT	CASSVTVANTEAFF
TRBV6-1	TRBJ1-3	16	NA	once	TGTGCCAGCAGTGAAGTGGCAGGGGCCCTCGTCAACACCATATATTTT	CASSEVAGALVNTIYF
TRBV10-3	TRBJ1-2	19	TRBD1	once	TGTGCCATCAGTGAGTCGATTTGGGCAGGGGGCACTCCCCGCTATGGCTACACCTTC	CAISESIWAGGTPRYGYTF
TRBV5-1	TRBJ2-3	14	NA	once	TGCGCCAGCAGCTTGCGGCAGGGGGGAGATACGCAGTATTTT	CASSLRQGGDTQYF
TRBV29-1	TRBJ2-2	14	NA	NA	TGCAGCGCCGGGACCACAGGGAACACCGGGGAGCTGTTTTTT	CSAGTTGNTGELFF
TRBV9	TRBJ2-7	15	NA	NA	TGTGCCAGCAGCGTAGTGAGTCCACAGAACTACGAGCAGTACTTC	CASSVVSPQNYEQYF
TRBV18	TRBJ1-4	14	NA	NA	TGTGCCAGCTCACCAATTAGGACTAATGAAAAACTGTTTTTT	CASSPIRTNEKLFF
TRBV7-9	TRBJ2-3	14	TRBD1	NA	TGTGCCAGCAGCACGGGACAGGGCGGGGATACGCAGTATTTT	CASSTGQGGDTQYF
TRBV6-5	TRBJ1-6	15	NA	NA	TGTGCCAGCAGTAAGATTAGGGTTCTTCAATCACCCCTCCACTTT	CASSKIRVLQSPLHF
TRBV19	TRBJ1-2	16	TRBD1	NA	TGTGCCAGTAGTGCAAACCGGGACAGGGTTAACTATGGCTACACCTTC	CASSANRDRVNYGYTF
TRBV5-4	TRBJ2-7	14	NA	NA	TGTGCCAGCAGCTTGGGACAGGCCCCCTACGAGCAGTACTTC	CASSLGQAPYEQYF
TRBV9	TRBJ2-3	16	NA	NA	TGTGCCAGCAGCGTATTTACAGGGCGACGCACAGATACGCAGTATTTT	CASSVFTGRRTDTQYF
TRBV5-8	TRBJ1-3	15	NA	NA	TGTGCCAGCAGCTTGTTTGTATCCTCTGGAAACACCATATATTTT	CASSLFVSSGNTIYF
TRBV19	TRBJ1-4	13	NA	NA	TGTGCCAGTAGTACGACCGGGACCGAAAAACTGTTTTTT	CASSTTGTEKLFF
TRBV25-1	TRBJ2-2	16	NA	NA	TGTGCCAGCAGTGAATATTTTATTGGAGACACCGGGGAGCTGTTTTTT	CASSEYFIGDTGELFF